This T cell receptor beta chain appears in the sequencing data of a study of tumour-infiltrating T cells in Burkitt lymphoma. As for the study in general: Repertoire clonality predicted overall and progression-free survival.

TCRdb keeps only in-frame clones here, not all; method: immunoSEQ multiplex PCR. The table has approximately 15,000 clones, around four fifths seen once. Sequencing was carried out using tumor tissue. The TCR was taken from a human donor with diffuse large B-cell lymphoma.

The CDR3 is CASRSDGGHTEAFF. DNA of the CDR3: TGTGCCAGCAGGTCGGACGGAGGACACACTGAAGCTTTCTTT. J is TRBJ1-1 and V is TRBV7-9; D is ambiguous. The CDR3 is 14 residues long. Trimming took off 6 bases at V and 3 bases at J, with 14 bases between the two ends. Germline V gene lookup returns CDR1 SEHNR and CDR2 FQNEAQ (reference sequence).